These T cell receptor beta chains were read from a single sample in a study of T cells in Graves' hyperthyroidism and ophthalmopathy. TCRdb independently ran MiXCR on the multiplex PCR reads; one entry per CDR3 protein. This sample has 600,000 to 900,000 distinct CDR3 sequences, with about 17% found just once. The sample taken for sequencing was blood. These receptors were obtained from a young man with Graves' hyperthyroidism. CDR3s include the opening cysteine and the closing phenylalanine or tryptophan. D genes are given only for firm matches. Rows give clone size only sometimes, using once, few, many, or a class for an expanded clone.

size | J | D | V | CDR3 | DNA
few | TRBJ2-2 | . | TRBV6-1 | CASSGSSNTGELFF | TGTGCCAGCAGTGGCAGTTCCAACACCGGGGAGCTGTTTTTT
few | TRBJ1-1 | . | TRBV30 | CAWSLGQNTEAFF | TGTGCCTGGAGTTTGGGACAGAACACTGAAGCTTTCTTT
. | TRBJ1-2 | . | TRBV5-1 | CASSLRGFEGRNYGYTF | TGCGCCAGCAGCTTGCGGGGGTTCGAGGGCCGCAACTATGGCTACACCTTC
. | TRBJ2-3 | TRBD1 | TRBV24-1 | CATSEGQGETDTQYF | TGTGCCACCAGTGAAGGACAGGGTGAAACAGATACGCAGTATTTT
. | TRBJ2-1 | . | TRBV4-2 | CASSTTETATIYNEQFF | TGTGCCAGCAGCACTACGGAGACAGCTACGATATACAATGAGCAGTTCTTC
. | TRBJ1-6 | TRBD1 | TRBV6-2/TRBV6-3 | CASSYSMGQGALAAGNSPLHF | TGTGCCAGCAGTTACTCGATGGGACAGGGGGCCTTAGCCGCCGGGAATTCACCCCTCCACTTT
many | TRBJ2-1 | TRBD2 | TRBV12-3/TRBV12-4 | CASSLVAGEFEQFF | TGTGCCAGCAGTTTAGTAGCGGGGGAATTTGAGCAGTTCTTC
few | TRBJ2-6 | . | TRBV29-1 | CSVEDMVSSGANVLTF | TGCAGCGTTGAAGATATGGTTTCCTCTGGGGCCAACGTCCTGACTTTC
. | TRBJ2-5 | . | TRBV11-2 | CASSLFEGMETQYF | TGTGCCAGCAGCTTGTTTGAGGGCATGGAGACCCAGTACTTC
few | TRBJ2-7 | TRBD1 | TRBV4-2 | CASSQDPGGISYEQYF | TGTGCCAGCAGCCAAGATCCAGGGGGCATTTCCTACGAGCAGTACTTC
many | TRBJ2-1 | TRBD1 | TRBV7-8 | CASSDPDRSYNEQFF | TGTGCCAGCAGCGACCCGGACAGGTCCTACAATGAGCAGTTCTTC
. | TRBJ2-2 | . | TRBV5-1 | CASWGAQDTGELFF | TGCGCCAGCTGGGGGGCACAGGACACCGGGGAGCTGTTTTTT
. | TRBJ2-1 | . | TRBV28 | CASYGTPEDEQFF | TGTGCCAGTTACGGGACTCCCGAGGATGAGCAGTTCTTC
. | TRBJ1-1 | TRBD1 | TRBV6-5 | CASSYLVRGRTEAFF | TGTGCCAGCAGTTACTTGGTCAGGGGGCGGACTGAAGCTTTCTTT
. | TRBJ2-1 | . | TRBV28 | CPSSLGAGDEQFF | TGTCCCAGCAGTTTAGGGGCAGGGGATGAGCAGTTCTTC
. | TRBJ1-5 | . | TRBV19 | CASKAGSQPQHF | TGTGCCAGTAAAGCTGGGTCCCAGCCCCAGCATTTT
many | TRBJ2-5 | TRBD2 | TRBV19 | CASSKLAGGHETQYF | TGTGCCAGTAGTAAGCTAGCGGGAGGGCATGAGACCCAGTACTTC
once | TRBJ2-3 | TRBD1 | TRBV12-3/TRBV12-4 | CASIRTGSTDTQYF | TGTGCCAGCATTAGGACAGGTAGCACAGATACGCAGTATTTT
many | TRBJ2-5 | . | TRBV7-8 | CASSLAGQGETQYF | TGTGCCAGCAGCTTAGCAGGGCAGGGTGAGACCCAGTACTTC
few | TRBJ2-7 | TRBD1 | TRBV28 | CASRTGQATYEQYF | TGTGCCAGCAGGACCGGACAGGCTACCTACGAGCAGTACTTC